Listed here are 17 T cell receptor beta chains from one sample, sequenced in a study of T-cell memory formation after mild COVID-19 (dated by TCRdb to the early 2020s). The library was built by means of 5' RACE. Sequencing instrument: Illumina NovaSeq 6000. TCRdb redid the processing of the public reads, applying fastp at Q25 and MiXCR, and retained in-frame beta chains. Rows with one shared CDR3 protein collapse into an entry with the most common genes and DNA. The sample table lists about 210,000 distinct CDR3 sequences, roughly 30% of them with a count of one. The top ten clones comprise roughly an eighth of the sample. Sequencing was carried out using PBMCs or a T cell subset sorted from them (not recorded which). These receptors all stem from an adult woman who had mild COVID-19 (a few samples of this study predate the infection). The sample titles of this study are shuffled in the database, so cell type and time point are left out; the donor was told from shared clones.

This clonotype was counted only a few times. The chain uses TRBV5-1 and TRBJ2-5; perhaps TRBD1 as D (5 bases). The germline V and J ends were trimmed by 2 bases and 3 bases, with 11 bases remaining between them. The CDR3 extends over 14 amino acids. Germline CDR1 SGHRS, CDR2 YFSETQ. The CDR3 region is CASSFDRVKETQYF. CDR3 bases: TGCGCCAGCAGCTTCGACAGAGTGAAAGAGACCCAGTACTTC.

This chain joins TRBV7-9 and TRBJ2-3; D unclear. Germline-derived CDR1 and CDR2 are SEHNR and FQNEAQ (reference sequence). The CDR3 spans 13 residues. The V and J ends lost 3 bases and 2 bases respectively, with 6 bases between them. The CDR3 loop reads CASSFPTTDTQYF. CDR3 DNA sequence: TGTGCCAGCAGCTTTCCGACCACAGATACGCAGTATTTT.

This clonotype came up a few times. The chain links TRBV12-3 or TRBV12-4 to TRBJ2-5; 11 bases fit TRBD2. The CDR3 extends over 17 amino acids. V gave up 5 bases and J gave up 3 bases; unmatched junction bases: 11. The CDR3 reads CASSQGTSGGHKETQYF. CDR3 in DNA: TGTGCCAGCAGTCAAGGAACTAGCGGGGGACATAAAGAGACCCAGTACTTC.

The genes are TRBV28 and TRBJ1-5; D gene unclear. The V and J ends lost 10 bases and 5 bases respectively, with 12 bases between them. CDR1 MDHEN and CDR2 SYDVKM come from the germline V gene. This CDR3 spans 12 amino acids. The CDR3 DNA reads TGTGCCACCCGCCCCGTGGATCAGCCCCAGCATTTT. It specifies CATRPVDQPQHF. Complete variable domain (other parts from reference TRBV28 and TRBJ1-5): DVKVTQSSRYLVKRTGEKVFLECVQDMDHENMFWYRQDPGLGLRLIYFSYDVKMKEKGDIPEGYSVSREKKERFSLILESASTNQTSMYLCATRPVDQPQHFGDGTRLSIL.

The V call is TRBV6-1, the J call TRBJ2-7; tentatively, D is TRBD1 (6 bases). Germline V CDR1 and CDR2: MNHNS, SASEGT. V was pared by 4 bases and J by 2 bases, with 18 bases between. The CDR3 runs 16 residues. In DNA, the CDR3 is TGTGCCAGCAGTGCCTGGATCGGGACAAAGCCCTACGAGCAGTACTTC. Translating it yields CASSAWIGTKPYEQYF.

J is TRBJ2-7 and V is TRBV5-1; the D gene is possibly TRBD2 (6 bases). Trimming cost V 4 bases and J 2 bases, with 13 bases left between them. CDR1 SGHRS and CDR2 YFSETQ come from the germline V gene. The CDR3 spans 14 residues. As DNA, the CDR3 is TGCGCCAGCAGCCCCTGGGACTTCGCCTACGAGCAGTACTTC. This codes for CASSPWDFAYEQYF.

This clonotype was picked up a small number of times. The rearrangement links TRBV4-3 to TRBJ1-2; perhaps TRBD1 as D (5 bases). The germline V gene encodes CDR1 LGHNA and CDR2 YSLEER. This CDR3 is built from 16 residues. The V and J ends lost 0 bases and 0 bases respectively, with 11 bases between them. CDR3 DNA: TGCGCCAGCAGCCAAGATGGCGGGGGGACTAACTATGGCTACACCTTC. It yields the protein CASSQDGGGTNYGYTF.

This chain uses TRBV5-5 with TRBJ2-1; 9 bases map to TRBD1. The CDR3 sequence is 17 residues long. Germline CDR1 and CDR2: SGHKS and YYEKEE (reference sequence). With V trimmed by 4 bases and J by 6 bases, 14 bases remained unmatched. This CDR3 reads CASSIGTGTGTRNEQFF. In DNA, the CDR3 is TGTGCCAGCAGCATCGGAACCGGGACAGGGACCCGCAATGAGCAGTTCTTC.

V usage is TRBV20-1 and J usage is TRBJ1-5; possibly TRBD1 for D (6 bases). The germline V gene has CDR1 DFQATT and CDR2 SNEGSKA (reference sequence). The germline V and J ends were trimmed by 5 bases and 3 bases, with 17 bases remaining between them. This CDR3 comprises 15 residues. The CDR3 region is CSARGQGQFNQPQHF. CDR3 nucleotides: TGCAGTGCTCGGGGACAAGGGCAATTCAATCAGCCCCAGCATTTT.

V and J are TRBV27 and TRBJ2-4, with D possibly being TRBD2 (6 bases). Germline V gene sequence: CDR1 MNHEY, CDR2 SMNVEV (reference sequence). This CDR3 comprises 15 residues. Trimming shortened V by 5 bases and J by 6 bases, and 17 bases separated the two germline ends. In DNA, the CDR3 is TGTGCCAGCAGTCCGTACGGGAGTTCGGGAAACATTCAGTACTTC. The encoded protein is CASSPYGSSGNIQYF.

The V and J genes are TRBV28 and TRBJ2-7, with 9 bases identical to TRBD2. The trim removed 8 bases at V and 2 bases at J, leaving 16 bases unmatched. Germline V CDR1 and CDR2: MDHEN, SYDVKM. The CDR3 contains 17 residues. As DNA, the CDR3 is TGTGCCAGCCAAGGTAGCGGGAGAGGGGAGTACGCCTACGAGCAGTACTTC. Translating it yields CASQGSGRGEYAYEQYF.

The CDR3 DNA reads as TGCGCCAGCAGCCCAGGGACTCGAGATACGCAGTATTTT. Amino acids: CASSPGTRDTQYF. This sequence joins TRBV4-1 and TRBJ2-3; weak D call: TRBD2 (6 bases). The germline gives CDR1 MGHRA, CDR2 YSYEKL. The CDR3 is 13 residues long. Trimming removed 4 bases from V and 5 bases from J, with 10 bases in between.

This clonotype was counted between two and nine times. This chain links TRBV7-6 with TRBJ2-3; D is perhaps TRBD1 (6 bases). Germline CDR1 is SGHVS and CDR2 is FNYEAQ. V was trimmed by 1 base and J by 3 bases, leaving 11 bases between them. This CDR3 region has 15 residues. DNA of the CDR3: TGTGCCAGCAGCTTAGGCCAGGGGATAACAGATACGCAGTATTTT. This gives the protein CASSLGQGITDTQYF. The full variable domain, completed using reference TRBV7-6 and TRBJ2-3, is GAGVSQSPRYKVTKRGQDVALRCDPISGHVSLYWYRQALGQGPEFLTYFNYEAQQDKSGLPNDRFSAERPEGSISTLTIQRTEQRDSAMYRCASSLGQGITDTQYFGPGTRLTVL.

This chain links TRBV9 with TRBJ1-2; 10 bases align to TRBD1. V shed 6 bases and J 4 bases; nucleotides not matched to a gene: 6. CDR1 and CDR2 from the germline V gene are SGDLS and YYNGEE. The CDR3 totals 14 residues. The CDR3 coding sequence is TGTGCCAGCACGAGGACAGGGGGAACCTATGGCTACACCTTC. Encoded protein: CASTRTGGTYGYTF. The full variable domain, completed using reference TRBV9 and TRBJ1-2, is DSGVTQTPKHLITATGQRVTLRCSPRSGDLSVYWYQQSLDQGLQFLIQYYNGEERAKGNILERFSAQQFPDLHSELNLSSLELGDSALYFCASTRTGGTYGYTFGSGTRLTVV.

This chain joins TRBV12-3 or TRBV12-4 and TRBJ2-1; TRBD2 matches at 7 bases. The CDR3 is 15 amino acids. V was clipped by 7 bases and J by 12 bases; unmatched bases: 18. For the CDR3, the DNA is TGTGCCAGCACCGAAAAAGGACTAGTCGACTGTGCGCAGTTCTTC. Its protein product is CASTEKGLVDCAQFF.

The chain has TRBV6-2 or TRBV6-3 and TRBJ2-3; the D gene is possibly TRBD2 (5 bases). Germline-derived CDR1 and CDR2 are MNHEY and SVGEGT. V was pared by 5 bases and J by 0 bases, with 15 bases between. This CDR3 is built from 16 residues. CDR3 in amino acids: CASSTQAAQSTDTQYF. CDR3 nucleotides: TGTGCCAGCAGTACCCAAGCGGCACAAAGCACAGATACGCAGTATTTT.

The CDR3 DNA reads as TGTGCCAGCAGCTTAGCGAGGACTAGCGGCACAGATACGCAGTATTTT. Translated: CASSLARTSGTDTQYF. This chain joins TRBV7-2 and TRBJ2-3; 9 bases are shared with TRBD2. The CDR3 loop spans 16 amino acids. Germline trimming cut 0 bases from V and 1 base from J; bases unmatched to any gene: 2. Germline V CDR1 and CDR2: SGHTA, FQGNSA.